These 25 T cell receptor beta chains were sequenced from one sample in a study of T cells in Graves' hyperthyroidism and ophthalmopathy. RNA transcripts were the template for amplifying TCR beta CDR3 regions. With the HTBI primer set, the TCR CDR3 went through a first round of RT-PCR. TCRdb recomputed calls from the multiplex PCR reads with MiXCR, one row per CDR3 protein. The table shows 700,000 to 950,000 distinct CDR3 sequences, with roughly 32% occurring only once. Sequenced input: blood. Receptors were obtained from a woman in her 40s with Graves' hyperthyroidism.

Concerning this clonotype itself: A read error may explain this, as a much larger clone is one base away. This chain's CDR3 is CASSSRVFYEQYF. CDR3 nucleotide sequence: TGTGCCAGCAGCTCGAGGGTCTTCTACGAGCAGTACTTC. J is TRBJ2-7 and V is TRBV7-9; D might be TRBD2 (5 bases). Germline lookup yields CDR1 SEHNR and CDR2 FQNEAQ (reference sequence). The germline V and J ends were trimmed by 4 bases and 3 bases, with 10 bases remaining between them. The CDR3 sequence is 13 residues long. The complete variable domain, with remaining parts taken from reference TRBV7-9 and TRBJ2-7, reads DTGVSQNPRHKITKRGQNVTFRCDPISEHNRLYWYRQTLGQGPEFLTYFQNEAQLEKSRLLSDRFSAERPKGSFSTLEIQRTEQGDSAMYLCASSSRVFYEQYFGPGTRLTVT.

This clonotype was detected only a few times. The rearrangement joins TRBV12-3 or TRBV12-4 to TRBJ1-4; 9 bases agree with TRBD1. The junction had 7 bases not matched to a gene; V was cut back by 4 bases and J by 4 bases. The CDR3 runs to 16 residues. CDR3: CASSSSRGQGNEKLFF. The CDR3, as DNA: TGTGCCAGCAGTTCAAGCCGGGGACAGGGTAATGAAAAACTGTTTTTT.

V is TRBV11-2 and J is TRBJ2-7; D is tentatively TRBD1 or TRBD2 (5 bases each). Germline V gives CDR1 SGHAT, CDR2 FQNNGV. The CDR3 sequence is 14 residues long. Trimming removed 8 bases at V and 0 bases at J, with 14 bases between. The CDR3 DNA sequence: TGTGCCAGCGGCCGAGAGGGGTTCTCCTACGAGCAGTACTTC. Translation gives CASGREGFSYEQYF.

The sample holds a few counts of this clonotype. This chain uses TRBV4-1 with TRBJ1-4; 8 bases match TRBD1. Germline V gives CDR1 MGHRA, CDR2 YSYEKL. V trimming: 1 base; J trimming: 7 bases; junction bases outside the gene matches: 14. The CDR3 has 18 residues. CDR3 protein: CASSQVGQVSRGSEKLFF. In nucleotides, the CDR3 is TGCGCCAGCAGCCAAGTGGGACAGGTCTCCAGGGGCAGTGAAAAACTGTTTTTT.

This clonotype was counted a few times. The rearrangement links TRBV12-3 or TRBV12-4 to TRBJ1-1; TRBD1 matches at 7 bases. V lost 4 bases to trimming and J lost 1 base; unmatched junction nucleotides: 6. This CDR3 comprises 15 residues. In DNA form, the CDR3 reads TGTGCCAGCAGTTATGGGGCAGGGGGGAACACTGAAGCTTTCTTT. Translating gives CASSYGAGGNTEAFF.

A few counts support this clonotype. CDR3 sequence: CASREDRINFSNQPQHF. The DNA of the CDR3 is TGTGCCAGCAGGGAGGACAGAATCAACTTTAGCAATCAGCCCCAGCATTTT. J is TRBJ1-5 and V is TRBV6-5; a possible D gene is TRBD1 (6 bases). Germline V gene lookup returns CDR1 MNHEY and CDR2 SVGAGI. The V end was cut by 6 bases, the J end by 0 bases, with 18 bases between. CDR3 size: 17 residues.

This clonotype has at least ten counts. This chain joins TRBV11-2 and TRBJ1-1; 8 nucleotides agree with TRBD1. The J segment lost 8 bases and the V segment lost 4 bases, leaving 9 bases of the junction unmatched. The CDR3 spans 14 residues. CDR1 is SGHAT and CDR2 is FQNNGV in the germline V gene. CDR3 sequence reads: CASSSHRTGKEAFF. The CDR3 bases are TGTGCCAGCAGCTCGCATCGGACAGGGAAAGAAGCTTTCTTT. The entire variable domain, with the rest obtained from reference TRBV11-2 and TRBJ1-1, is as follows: EAGVAQSPRYKIIEKRQSVAFWCNPISGHATLYWYQQILGQGPKLLIQFQNNGVVDDSQLPKDRFSAERLKGVDSTLKIQPAKLEDSAVYLCASSSHRTGKEAFFGQGTRLTVV.

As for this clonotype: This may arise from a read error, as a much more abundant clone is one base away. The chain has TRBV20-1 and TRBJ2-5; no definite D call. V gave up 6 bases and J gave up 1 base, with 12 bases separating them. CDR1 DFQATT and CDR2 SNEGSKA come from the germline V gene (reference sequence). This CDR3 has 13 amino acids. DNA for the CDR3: TGCAGTGCCCCGAGCTCAGCCCAAGAGACCCAGTACTTC. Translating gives CSAPSSAQETQYF.

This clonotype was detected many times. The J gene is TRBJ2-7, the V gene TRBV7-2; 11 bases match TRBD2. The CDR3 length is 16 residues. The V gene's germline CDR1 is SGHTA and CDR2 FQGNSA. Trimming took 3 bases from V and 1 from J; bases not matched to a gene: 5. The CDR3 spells CASSFPGTSGSYEQYF. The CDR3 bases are TGTGCCAGCAGCTTCCCTGGGACTAGCGGTTCCTACGAGCAGTACTTC.

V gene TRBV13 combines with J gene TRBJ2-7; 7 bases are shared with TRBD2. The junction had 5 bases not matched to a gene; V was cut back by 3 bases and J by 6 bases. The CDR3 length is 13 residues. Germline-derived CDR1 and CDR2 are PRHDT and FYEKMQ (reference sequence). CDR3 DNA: TGTGCCAGCAGCTTGGGGACTATCCGCGAGCAGTACTTC. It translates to CASSLGTIREQYF.

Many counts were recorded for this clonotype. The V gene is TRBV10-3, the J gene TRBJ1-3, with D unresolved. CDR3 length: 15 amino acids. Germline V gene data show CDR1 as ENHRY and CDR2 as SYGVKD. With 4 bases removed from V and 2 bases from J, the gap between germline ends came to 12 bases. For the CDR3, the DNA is TGTGCCATCAGTGGGGCAGCTGCTGCTGGAAACACCATATATTTT. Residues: CAISGAAAAGNTIYF.

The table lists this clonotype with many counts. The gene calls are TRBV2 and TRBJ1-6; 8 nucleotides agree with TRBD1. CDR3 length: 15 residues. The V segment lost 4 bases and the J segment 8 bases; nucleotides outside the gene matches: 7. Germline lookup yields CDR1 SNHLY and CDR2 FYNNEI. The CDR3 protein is CASSARTGRDSPLHF. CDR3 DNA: TGTGCCAGCAGTGCGCGGACAGGGCGGGATTCACCCCTCCACTTT.

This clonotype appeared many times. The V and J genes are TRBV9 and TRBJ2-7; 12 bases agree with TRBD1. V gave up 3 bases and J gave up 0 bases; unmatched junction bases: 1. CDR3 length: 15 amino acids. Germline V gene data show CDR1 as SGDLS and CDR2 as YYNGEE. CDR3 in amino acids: CASSEGQGASYEQYF. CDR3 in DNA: TGTGCCAGCAGCGAGGGACAGGGGGCCTCCTACGAGCAGTACTTC. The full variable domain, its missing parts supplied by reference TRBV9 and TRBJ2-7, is DSGVTQTPKHLITATGQRVTLRCSPRSGDLSVYWYQQSLDQGLQFLIQYYNGEERAKGNILERFSAQQFPDLHSELNLSSLELGDSALYFCASSEGQGASYEQYFGPGTRLTVT.

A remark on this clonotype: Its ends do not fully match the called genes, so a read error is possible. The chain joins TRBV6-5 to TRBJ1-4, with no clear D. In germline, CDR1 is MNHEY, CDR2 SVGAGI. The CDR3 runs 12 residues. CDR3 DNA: TGTGCCAGCAGTTACGGGAATGAAAAACTGCTTTTT. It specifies CASSYGNEKLLF.

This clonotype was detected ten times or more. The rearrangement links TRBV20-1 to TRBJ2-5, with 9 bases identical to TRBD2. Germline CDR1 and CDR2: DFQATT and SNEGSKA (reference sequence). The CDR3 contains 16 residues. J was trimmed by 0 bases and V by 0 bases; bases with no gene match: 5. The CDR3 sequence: CSARDRTSVYQETQYF. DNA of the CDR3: TGCAGTGCTAGAGATCGGACTAGCGTGTACCAAGAGACCCAGTACTTC.

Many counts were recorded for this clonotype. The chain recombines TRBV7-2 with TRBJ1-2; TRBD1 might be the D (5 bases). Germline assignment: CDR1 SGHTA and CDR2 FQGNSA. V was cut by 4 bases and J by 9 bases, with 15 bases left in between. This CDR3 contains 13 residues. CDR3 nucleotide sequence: TGTGCCAGCAGCTCGACTCTGGGGGGTAGCTACACCTTC. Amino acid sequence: CASSSTLGGSYTF. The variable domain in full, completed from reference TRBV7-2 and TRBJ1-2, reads GAGVSQSPSNKVTEKGKDVELRCDPISGHTALYWYRQSLGQGLEFLIYFQGNSAPDKSGLPSDRFSAERTGGSVSTLTIQRTQQEDSAVYLCASSSTLGGSYTFGSGTRLTVV.

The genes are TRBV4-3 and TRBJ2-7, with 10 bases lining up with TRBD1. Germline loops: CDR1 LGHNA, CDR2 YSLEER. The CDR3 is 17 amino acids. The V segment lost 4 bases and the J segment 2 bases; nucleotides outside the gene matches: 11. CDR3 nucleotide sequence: TGCGCCAGCAGCCGAGGCCTCCCGGGACAGGGGCCCTACGAGCAGTACTTC. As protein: CASSRGLPGQGPYEQYF.

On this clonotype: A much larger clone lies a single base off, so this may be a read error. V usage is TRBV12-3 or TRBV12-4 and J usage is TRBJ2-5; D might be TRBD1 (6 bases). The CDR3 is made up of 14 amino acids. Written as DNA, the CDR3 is TGTGCCAGCAGCGTGGACAGTAGTCAAGGGACCCAGTACTTC. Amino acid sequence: CASSVDSSQGTQYF.

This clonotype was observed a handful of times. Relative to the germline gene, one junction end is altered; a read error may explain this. The DNA for the CDR3 is TGTGCCAGCAGTTACCAAGAACCTTTCTATCGCTACACCTTC. Amino acids: CASSYQEPFYRYTF. The chain carries TRBV6-5 and TRBJ1-2; D gene uncertain. Germline values: CDR1 MNHEY, CDR2 SVGAGI. This CDR3 has 14 amino acids.

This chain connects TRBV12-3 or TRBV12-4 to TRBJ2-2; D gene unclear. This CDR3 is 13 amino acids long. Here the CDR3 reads CASGPYNTGELFF. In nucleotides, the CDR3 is TGTGCTAGTGGACCCTATAACACCGGGGAGCTGTTTTTT.

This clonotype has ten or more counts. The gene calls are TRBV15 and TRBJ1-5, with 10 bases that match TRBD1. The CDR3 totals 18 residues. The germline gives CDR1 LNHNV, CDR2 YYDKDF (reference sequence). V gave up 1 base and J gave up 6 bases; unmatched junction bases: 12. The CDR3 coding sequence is TGTGCCACCAGCAGAGGGGTACCGGGACAGGGGTTCGGTCAGCCCCAGCATTTT. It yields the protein CATSRGVPGQGFGQPQHF.

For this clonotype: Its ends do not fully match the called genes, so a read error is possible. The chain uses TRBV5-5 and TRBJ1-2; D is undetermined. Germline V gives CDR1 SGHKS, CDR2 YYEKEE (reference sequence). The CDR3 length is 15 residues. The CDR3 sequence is CASSLDGEASYGYTF. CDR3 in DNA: TGCGCCAGCAGCTTGGACGGGGAGGCGTCCTATGGCTACACCTTC.

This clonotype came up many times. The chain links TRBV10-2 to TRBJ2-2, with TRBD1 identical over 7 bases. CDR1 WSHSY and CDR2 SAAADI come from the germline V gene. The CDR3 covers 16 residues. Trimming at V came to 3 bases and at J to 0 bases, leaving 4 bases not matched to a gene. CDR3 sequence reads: CASSDPGGANTGELFF. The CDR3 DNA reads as TGCGCCAGCAGTGACCCAGGGGGAGCGAACACCGGGGAGCTGTTTTTT.

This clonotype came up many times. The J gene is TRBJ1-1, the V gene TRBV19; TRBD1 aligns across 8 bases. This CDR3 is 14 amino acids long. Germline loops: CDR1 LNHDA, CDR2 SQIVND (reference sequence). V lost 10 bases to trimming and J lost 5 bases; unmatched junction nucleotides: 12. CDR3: CAMKPQGARTEAFF. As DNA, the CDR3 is TGTGCCATGAAGCCGCAGGGGGCGCGGACTGAAGCTTTCTTT. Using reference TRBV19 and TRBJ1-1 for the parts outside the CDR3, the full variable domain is DGGITQSPKYLFRKEGQNVTLSCEQNLNHDAMYWYRQDPGQGLRLIYYSQIVNDFQKGDIAEGYSVSREKKESFPLTVTSAQKNPTAFYLCAMKPQGARTEAFFGQGTRLTVV.

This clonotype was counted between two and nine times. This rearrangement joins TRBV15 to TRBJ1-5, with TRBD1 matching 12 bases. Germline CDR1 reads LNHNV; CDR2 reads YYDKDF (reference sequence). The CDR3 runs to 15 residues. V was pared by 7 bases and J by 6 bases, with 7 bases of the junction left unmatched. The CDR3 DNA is TGTGCCACCACCAGGGACAGGGGGCAGGGTCAGCCCCAGCATTTT. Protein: CATTRDRGQGQPQHF.